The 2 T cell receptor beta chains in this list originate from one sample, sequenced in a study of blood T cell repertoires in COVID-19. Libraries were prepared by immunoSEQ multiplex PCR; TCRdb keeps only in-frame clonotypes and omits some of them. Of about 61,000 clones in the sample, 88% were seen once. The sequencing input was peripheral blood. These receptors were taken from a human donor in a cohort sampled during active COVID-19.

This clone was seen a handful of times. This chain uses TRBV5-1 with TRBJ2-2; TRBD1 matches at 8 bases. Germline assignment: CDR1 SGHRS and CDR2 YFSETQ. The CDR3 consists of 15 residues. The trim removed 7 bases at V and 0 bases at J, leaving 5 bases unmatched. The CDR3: CASLAGGSNTGELFF. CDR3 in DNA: TGCGCCAGCTTGGCAGGGGGCTCGAACACCGGGGAGCTGTTTTTT.

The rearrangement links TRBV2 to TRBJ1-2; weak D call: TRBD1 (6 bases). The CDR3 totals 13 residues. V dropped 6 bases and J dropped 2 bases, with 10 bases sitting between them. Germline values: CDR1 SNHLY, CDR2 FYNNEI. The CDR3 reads CASRPTGNYGYTF. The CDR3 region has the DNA TGTGCCAGCAGACCCACAGGGAACTATGGCTACACCTTC.